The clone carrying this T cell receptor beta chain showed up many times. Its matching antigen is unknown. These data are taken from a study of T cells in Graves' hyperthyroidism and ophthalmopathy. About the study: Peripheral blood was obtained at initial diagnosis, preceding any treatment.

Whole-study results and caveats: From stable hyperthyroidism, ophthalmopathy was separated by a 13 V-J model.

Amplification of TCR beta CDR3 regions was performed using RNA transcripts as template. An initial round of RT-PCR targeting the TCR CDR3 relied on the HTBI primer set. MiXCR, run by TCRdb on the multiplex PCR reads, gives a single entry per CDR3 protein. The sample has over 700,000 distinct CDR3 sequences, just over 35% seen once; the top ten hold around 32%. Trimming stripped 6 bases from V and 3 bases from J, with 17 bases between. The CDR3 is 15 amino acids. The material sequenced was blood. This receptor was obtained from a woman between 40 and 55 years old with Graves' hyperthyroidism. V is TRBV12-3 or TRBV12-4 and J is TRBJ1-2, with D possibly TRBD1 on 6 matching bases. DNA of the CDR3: TGTGCCAGCAGACATACCTGGACAGAGGACTATGGCTACACCTTC. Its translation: CASRHTWTEDYGYTF.